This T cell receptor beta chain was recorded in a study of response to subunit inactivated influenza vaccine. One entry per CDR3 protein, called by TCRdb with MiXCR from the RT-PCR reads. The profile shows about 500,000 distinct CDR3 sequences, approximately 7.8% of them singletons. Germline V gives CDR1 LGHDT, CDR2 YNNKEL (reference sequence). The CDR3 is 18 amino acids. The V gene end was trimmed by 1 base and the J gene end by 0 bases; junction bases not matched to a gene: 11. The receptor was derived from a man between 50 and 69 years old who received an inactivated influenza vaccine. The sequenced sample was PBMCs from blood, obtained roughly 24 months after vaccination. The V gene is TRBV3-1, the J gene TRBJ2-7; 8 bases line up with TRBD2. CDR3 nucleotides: TGTGCCAGCAGCCAAGGACTAGCGCGGGGTACCTACTCCTACGAGCAGTACTTC. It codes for CASSQGLARGTYSYEQYF.